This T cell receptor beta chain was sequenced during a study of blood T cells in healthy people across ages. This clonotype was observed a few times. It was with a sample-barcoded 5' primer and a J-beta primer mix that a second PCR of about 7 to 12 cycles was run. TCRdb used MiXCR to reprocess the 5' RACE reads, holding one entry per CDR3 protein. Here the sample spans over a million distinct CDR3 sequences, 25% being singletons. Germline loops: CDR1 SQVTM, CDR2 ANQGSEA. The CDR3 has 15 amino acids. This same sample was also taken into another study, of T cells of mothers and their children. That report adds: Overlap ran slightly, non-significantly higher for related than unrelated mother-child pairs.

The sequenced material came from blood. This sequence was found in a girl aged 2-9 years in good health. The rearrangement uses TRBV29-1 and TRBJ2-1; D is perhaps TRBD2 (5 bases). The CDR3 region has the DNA TGCTCCTCCAAGGATGCGGGCAGCTCCTACAATGAGCAGTTCTTC. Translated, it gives CSSKDAGSSYNEQFF.